One and the same sample provided the 20 T cell receptor beta chains below, sequenced in a study of cytotoxic CD8 clonotypes in ibrutinib-treated CLL (dated by TCRdb to about 2021). Interpreted using the paper, the time point label stands for: approximately 2 years on ibrutinib. Library preparation was by the immunoSEQ multiplex PCR assay. The table was pulled from immuneACCESS by TCRdb, which kept in-frame rearrangements only. Such tables lose some clones; where checked, under half of the loss comes from unresolved V genes, and the rest has no known cause. The sample records some 120,000 clones, around 80% of which are singletons. Together, the top ten hold roughly 3.5% of the sample. Sequenced material: PBMCs, taken after 24 months of ibrutinib treatment. These TCRs come from a human donor with chronic lymphocytic leukemia.

The V and J genes are TRBV30 and TRBJ2-5; D is uncertain. CDR1 and CDR2 from the germline V gene are GTSNPN and SVGIG (reference sequence). The CDR3 runs 11 residues. Trimming took 4 bases from V and 7 from J, leaving 10 bases between them. CDR3 sequence reads: CAWMNSRTQYF. The CDR3 nucleotides are TGTGCCTGGATGAACAGCAGGACCCAGTACTTC.

The rearrangement joins TRBV5-1 to TRBJ2-3, with 14 bases matching TRBD2. Germline V gene sequence: CDR1 SGHRS, CDR2 YFSETQ. The trim removed 4 bases at V and 2 bases at J, leaving 6 bases unmatched. The CDR3 is made up of 17 amino acids. The CDR3 loop reads CASSRRLAGGPTDTQYF. The CDR3 region has the DNA TGCGCCAGCAGCCGAAGACTAGCGGGGGGGCCCACAGATACGCAGTATTTT.

This clone was seen a single time. The chain uses TRBV4-1 and TRBJ1-2; D remains ambiguous. The CDR3 is 15 residues long. CDR1 and CDR2 (germline): MGHRA, YSYEKL. Deletions cut 1 base from V and 0 bases from J, with 9 bases between. As DNA, the CDR3 is TGCGCCAGCAGCCAAGTCTCAGGAGCTAACTATGGCTACACCTTC. Translation gives CASSQVSGANYGYTF.

The CDR3 spells CASSGGHSPLHF. CDR3 DNA sequence: TGTGCCAGCAGTGGCGGTCATTCACCCCTCCACTTT. This sequence joins TRBV27 and TRBJ1-6, with unresolved D. V lost 5 bases to trimming and J lost 8 bases, with 7 bases between them. The CDR3 runs to 12 residues. The germline gives CDR1 MNHEY, CDR2 SMNVEV (reference sequence).

The CDR3 spells CSGVYAEAFF. The CDR3 DNA is TGCAGCGGGGTCTACGCTGAAGCTTTCTTT. The V and J genes are TRBV29-1 and TRBJ1-1; D is ambiguous. The CDR3 totals 10 residues. Germline CDR1 reads SQVTM; CDR2 reads ANQGSEA. V lost 7 bases, J lost 6 bases, and 9 bases lay in between.

The chain links TRBV5-5 to TRBJ2-7; perhaps D is TRBD1 or TRBD2 (7 bases each). CDR1 is SGHKS, CDR2 YYEKEE, per germline (reference sequence). The V and J ends lost 2 bases and 7 bases respectively, with 16 bases between them. This CDR3 is built from 14 residues. DNA of the CDR3: TGTGCCAGCAGCTTAGGTCACAGGGGAGGGGAGCAGTACTTC. This sequence encodes CASSLGHRGGEQYF.

V usage is TRBV15 and J usage is TRBJ1-6; D perhaps matches TRBD1 (6 bases). V dropped 4 bases and J dropped 7 bases, with 14 bases sitting between them. There are 15 residues in the CDR3. CDR1 LNHNV and CDR2 YYDKDF come from the germline V gene (reference sequence). CDR3: CATSIETGQNSPLHF. CDR3 sequence (DNA): TGTGCCACCAGCATCGAGACAGGTCAAAATTCACCCCTCCACTTT.

CDR3 sequence (DNA): TGTGCCAGCAGTTTAACAGGGGGGAATTCACCCCTCCACTTT. Translation: CASSLTGGNSPLHF. The chain recombines TRBV6-6 with TRBJ1-6, with 8 bases that match TRBD1. V gave up 4 bases and J gave up 7 bases; unmatched junction bases: 3. The CDR3 covers 14 residues. Germline CDR1 is MNHNY and CDR2 is SVGAGI (reference sequence).

CDR3 sequence: CASSNRQTDNSPLHF. CDR3 DNA sequence: TGTGCCAGCAGCAACAGACAGACCGATAATTCACCCCTCCACTTT. The chain carries TRBV7-2 and TRBJ1-6, with TRBD1 as a possible D gene (5 bases). V shed 5 bases and J shed 5 bases, with 13 bases lying between them. The CDR3 runs 15 residues. Germline-derived CDR1 and CDR2 are SGHTA and FQGNSA. Drawing the rest from reference TRBV7-2 and TRBJ1-6, the complete variable domain is GAGVSQSPSNKVTEKGKDVELRCDPISGHTALYWYRQSLGQGLEFLIYFQGNSAPDKSGLPSDRFSAERTGGSVSTLTIQRTQQEDSAVYLCASSNRQTDNSPLHFGNGTRLTVT.

The DNA of the CDR3 is TGCGCCAGCAGCTTGGACCTAGCGGGGGGACAAGAGACCCAGTACTTC. It specifies CASSLDLAGGQETQYF. This chain connects TRBV5-1 to TRBJ2-5, with 11 bases fitting TRBD2. This CDR3 region has 16 residues. Germline trimming cut 0 bases from V and 2 bases from J; bases unmatched to any gene: 3. Looked up from germline, CDR1 is SGHRS and CDR2 is YFSETQ.

Concerning this clone: It is likely a read error: a sequence one base away is far more abundant. The chain links TRBV5-1 to TRBJ1-2; TRBD1 matches at 10 bases. This CDR3 is built from 15 residues. Germline loops: CDR1 SGHRS, CDR2 YFSETQ. V lost 4 bases, J lost 7 bases, and 10 bases stayed unmatched. CDR3 sequence: CASSATGTGVSGYTF. CDR3 nucleotides: TGCGCCAGCAGCGCAACCGGGACAGGGGTTTCTGGCTACACCTTC. Full variable domain (outside the CDR3, taken from reference TRBV5-1 and TRBJ1-2): KAGVTQTPRYLIKTRGQQVTLSCSPISGHRSVSWYQQTPGQGLQFLFEYFSETQRNKGNFPGRFSGRQFSNSRSEMNVSTLELGDSALYLCASSATGTGVSGYTFGSGTRLTVV.

This chain connects TRBV19 to TRBJ2-1; the D gene is possibly TRBD1 (6 bases). This CDR3 has 15 amino acids. Trimming removed 6 bases from V and 0 bases from J, with 12 bases in between. Germline V gene sequence: CDR1 LNHDA, CDR2 SQIVND (reference sequence). CDR3 sequence: CASSPGQNSYNEQFF. In DNA, the CDR3 is TGTGCCAGTAGCCCAGGACAGAACTCCTACAATGAGCAGTTCTTC.

The chain employs TRBV19 and TRBJ2-2, with TRBD2 identical over 13 bases. The trim removed 5 bases at V and 5 bases at J, leaving 8 bases unmatched. The CDR3 extends over 17 amino acids. Germline V CDR1 and CDR2: LNHDA, SQIVND (reference sequence). CDR3 loop: CASSSGLAGAGTGELFF. The DNA for the CDR3 is TGTGCCAGTAGTTCCGGACTAGCGGGGGCGGGGACCGGGGAGCTGTTTTTT.

The V gene is TRBV25-1, the J gene TRBJ1-6; no clear D gene. V was pared by 6 bases and J by 5 bases, with 11 bases between. CDR3 length: 14 residues. Germline values: CDR1 MGHDK, CDR2 SYGVNS. CDR3 nucleotides: TGTGCCAGCAGAGGTCCCGGGAATAATTCACCCCTCCACTTT. Residues: CASRGPGNNSPLHF.

The J gene is TRBJ1-2, the V gene TRBV11-1; 7 nucleotides line up with TRBD1. The CDR3 is 14 residues long. Looked up from germline, CDR1 is SGHAT and CDR2 is FQDESV (reference sequence). The junction had 8 bases not matched to a gene; V was cut back by 5 bases and J by 5 bases. Here the CDR3 reads CASSPRDREYGYTF. The CDR3 nucleotides read TGTGCCAGCAGCCCAAGAGACAGGGAGTATGGCTACACCTTC.

The chain uses TRBV7-2 and TRBJ1-2, with D tentatively TRBD1 (6 bases). Per germline, CDR1 SGHTA and CDR2 FQGNSA. The CDR3 covers 13 residues. V lost 1 base and J 8 bases, leaving 11 bases between the germline ends. The chain's CDR3 is CASSLDRESGYTF. The CDR3 coding sequence is TGTGCCAGCAGCTTAGACAGGGAGTCGGGCTACACCTTC.

The chain uses TRBV19 and TRBJ2-3; D gene unclear. The CDR3 is made up of 12 amino acids. The V end lost 10 bases, the J end lost 3 bases, and 11 bases lay between the germline ends. The germline CDR1 and CDR2 sequences are LNHDA and SQIVND (reference sequence). CDR3 amino acids: CATAVGTDTQYF. CDR3 bases: TGTGCCACGGCGGTGGGGACAGATACGCAGTATTTT.

This chain uses TRBV4-3 with TRBJ2-7; 7 nucleotides line up with TRBD1. Germline V gene lookup returns CDR1 LGHNA and CDR2 YSLEER. Trimming cost V 0 bases and J 3 bases; bases outside gene matches: 5. The CDR3 is 15 amino acids. The CDR3 bases are TGCGCCAGCAGCCAAGACCAGACAGGGCGCTACGAGCAGTACTTC. It encodes CASSQDQTGRYEQYF.

This clone appeared a single time. This sequence joins TRBV7-6 and TRBJ2-1; the match to TRBD2 covers 15 bases. The CDR3 spans 17 residues. Germline V gene data show CDR1 as SGHVS and CDR2 as FNYEAQ. The trim removed 5 bases at V and 2 bases at J, leaving 4 bases unmatched. CDR3 in DNA: TGTGCCAGCAGCCCTAGGACTAGCGGGGGGGCCTACAATGAGCAGTTCTTC. Protein sequence: CASSPRTSGGAYNEQFF.

The chain joins TRBV5-5 to TRBJ1-2; TRBD1 might be the D (6 bases). The CDR3 is 15 amino acids. From germline, CDR1 is SGHKS and CDR2 YYEKEE (reference sequence). V was trimmed by 1 base and J by 8 bases, leaving 18 bases between them. In DNA form, the CDR3 reads TGTGCCAGCAGCTTGACGGGGGCTACCAGGTTCGGCTACACCTTC. It codes for CASSLTGATRFGYTF.